The T cell receptor (beta chain) described here comes from a study of a mutant IDH1 vaccine in newly diagnosed glioma. The wider study: The treated population exhibited a male proportion of about 62%, a female proportion of 37.5%, and a mean age of about 39 years. Antecedent treatment encompassed radiotherapy, temozolomide, or their combination; the majority received both. Week 35 held visit V12, while week 47 held visit V13.

Time point denoted: week 35, safety follow-up. Vaccinated patients received 300 ug of mutant IDH1 20-mer peptide per dose, with topical imiquimod. Some clones are missing from TCRdb's copy, which holds only in-frame ones; the method was immunoSEQ multiplex PCR. Of about 48,000 clones in the sample, roughly 80% were seen once. General observations from the study: Alterations occurring in top peripheral T cell clonotypes seemed unrelated to pseudoprogression.

About this clone itself: Its antigen remains unknown.

CDR1 is SGHRS and CDR2 is YFSETQ in the germline V gene. The CDR3 spans 12 residues. With 3 bases removed from V and 5 bases from J, the gap between germline ends came to 5 bases. This specimen was PBMCs, taken from a glioma patient whose treatment included an IDH1 peptide vaccine. The chain employs TRBV5-1 and TRBJ2-2; D is uncertain. This sequence was found in a man aged 35 to 55 with glioma. The CDR3 spells CASSWTTGELFF. DNA of the CDR3: TGCGCCAGCAGCTGGACGACCGGGGAGCTGTTTTTT.